Listed below are T cell receptor beta chains from one sample, sequenced in a study of blood T cell repertoires in COVID-19. The table came from immunoSEQ multiplex PCR; TCRdb's copy has only in-frame clones and leaves some out. This table holds approximately 300,000 clones, about nine tenths found once. Sequenced material: peripheral blood. The receptors stem from a young woman with COVID-19, enrolled during active disease. Both conserved end residues are part of each CDR3. Fields, in order: D gene, clone size, J gene, V gene, CDR3 DNA, CDR3 protein. The D gene is left open where the match is weak. Only some rows state a clone size, as once, few, many or a class for expanded clones.

D gene: TRBD1
clone size: .
J gene: TRBJ2-1
V gene: TRBV6-5
CDR3 DNA: TGTGCCAGCAGTTACTCGTACAGGGGAAAGGGCAATGAGCAGTTCTTC
CDR3 protein: CASSYSYRGKGNEQFF

D gene: TRBD1
clone size: .
J gene: TRBJ1-4
V gene: TRBV10-3
CDR3 DNA: TGTGCCATCAGCGCCGGGACAGGCGGTGAAAAACTGTTTTTT
CDR3 protein: CAISAGTGGEKLFF

D gene: TRBD1
clone size: .
J gene: TRBJ1-5
V gene: TRBV15
CDR3 DNA: TGTGCCACCAGCCGACAGGGGCCCATCAATCAGCCCCAGCATTTT
CDR3 protein: CATSRQGPINQPQHF

D gene: TRBD2
clone size: .
J gene: TRBJ2-5
V gene: TRBV5-1
CDR3 DNA: TGCGCCAGCAGCTTCGGCGGACTAGCGGGGGGAAAAATCCAAGAGACCCAGTACTTC
CDR3 protein: CASSFGGLAGGKIQETQYF

D gene: .
clone size: .
J gene: TRBJ1-2
V gene: TRBV9
CDR3 DNA: TGTGCCAGCAGTGATGACAGTAACTATGGCTACACCTTC
CDR3 protein: CASSDDSNYGYTF

D gene: .
clone size: .
J gene: TRBJ1-5
V gene: TRBV5-6
CDR3 DNA: TGTGCCAGCAGCTTGGCAGGCCAGTATAGCAATCAGCCCCAGCATTTT
CDR3 protein: CASSLAGQYSNQPQHF

D gene: .
clone size: .
J gene: TRBJ2-2
V gene: TRBV2
CDR3 DNA: TGTGCCAGCAGTGGGGGACAAGGAAACACCGGGGAGCTGTTTTTT
CDR3 protein: CASSGGQGNTGELFF

D gene: .
clone size: .
J gene: TRBJ1-5
V gene: TRBV5-6
CDR3 DNA: TGTGCCAGCATCCGATGGGGGGAAGGGGACAATCAGCCCCAGCATTTT
CDR3 protein: CASIRWGEGDNQPQHF

D gene: TRBD1
clone size: .
J gene: TRBJ2-5
V gene: TRBV6-5
CDR3 DNA: TGTGCCAGCAGGCCCAGGGGGCTCCAAGAGACCCAGTACTTC
CDR3 protein: CASRPRGLQETQYF

D gene: TRBD1
clone size: few
J gene: TRBJ1-2
V gene: TRBV30
CDR3 DNA: TGTGCCTGGATGGTTTGGCAGGGGGACCCTCCTTATGGCTACACCTTC
CDR3 protein: CAWMVWQGDPPYGYTF